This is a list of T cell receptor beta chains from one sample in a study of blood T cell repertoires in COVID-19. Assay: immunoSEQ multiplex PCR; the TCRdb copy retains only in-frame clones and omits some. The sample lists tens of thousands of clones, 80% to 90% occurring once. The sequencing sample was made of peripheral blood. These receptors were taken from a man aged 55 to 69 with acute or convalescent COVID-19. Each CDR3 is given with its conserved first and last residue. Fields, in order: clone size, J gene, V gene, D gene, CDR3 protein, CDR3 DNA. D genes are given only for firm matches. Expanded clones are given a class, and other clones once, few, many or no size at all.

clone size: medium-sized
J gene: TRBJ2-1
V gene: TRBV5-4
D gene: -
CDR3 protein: CASSLDRVDEQFF
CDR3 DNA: TGTGCCAGCAGCTTGGATCGGGTCGATGAGCAGTTCTTC

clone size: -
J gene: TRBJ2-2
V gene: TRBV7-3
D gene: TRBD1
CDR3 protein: CASSLGTGVSGELFF
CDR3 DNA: TGTGCCAGCAGCTTGGGGACAGGGGTCTCCGGGGAGCTGTTTTTT

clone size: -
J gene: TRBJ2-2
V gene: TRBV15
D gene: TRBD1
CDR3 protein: CATSNPGGQGPTGELFF
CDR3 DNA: TGTGCCACCAGCAATCCCGGTGGACAGGGCCCCACCGGGGAGCTGTTTTTT

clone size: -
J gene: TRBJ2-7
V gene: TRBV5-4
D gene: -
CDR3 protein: CASSLQGKYEQYF
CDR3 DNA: TGTGCCAGCAGCTTACAGGGAAAGTACGAGCAGTACTTC

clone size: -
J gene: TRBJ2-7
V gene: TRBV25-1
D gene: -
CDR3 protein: CASSESGRGNIVYEQYF
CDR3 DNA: TGTGCCAGCAGTGAATCGGGGAGGGGGAATATTGTCTACGAGCAGTACTTC

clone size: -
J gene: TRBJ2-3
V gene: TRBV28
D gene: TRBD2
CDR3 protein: CASSWASGAYDTQYF
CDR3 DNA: TGTGCCAGCAGTTGGGCTAGCGGGGCCTACGATACGCAGTATTTT

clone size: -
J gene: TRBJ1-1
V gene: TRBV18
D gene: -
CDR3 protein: CASSPPGQASRRTEAFF
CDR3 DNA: TGTGCCAGCTCACCACCGGGGCAGGCCTCCAGGCGGACTGAAGCTTTCTTT

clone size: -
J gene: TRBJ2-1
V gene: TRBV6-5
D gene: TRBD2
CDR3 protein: CASSYWLAGGEQFF
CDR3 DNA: TGTGCCAGCAGTTACTGGCTAGCGGGAGGCGAGCAGTTCTTC

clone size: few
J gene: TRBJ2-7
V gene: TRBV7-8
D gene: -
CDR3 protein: CASSPGAVSYEQYF
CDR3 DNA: TGTGCCAGCAGCCCAGGAGCGGTCTCCTACGAGCAGTACTTC

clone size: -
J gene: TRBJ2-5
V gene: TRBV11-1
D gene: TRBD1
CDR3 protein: CASSQRTGAETQYF
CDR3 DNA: TGTGCCAGCAGCCAAAGGACAGGGGCCGAGACCCAGTACTTC

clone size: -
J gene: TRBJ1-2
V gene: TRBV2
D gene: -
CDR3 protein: CASSVLQNYGYTF
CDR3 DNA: TGTGCCAGCAGTGTTTTACAGAACTATGGCTACACCTTC

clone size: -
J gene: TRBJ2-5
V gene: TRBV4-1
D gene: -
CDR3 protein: CASSPEAGLSSKTQYF
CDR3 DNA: TGCGCCAGCAGCCCTGAGGCGGGACTCTCCTCCAAGACCCAGTACTTC

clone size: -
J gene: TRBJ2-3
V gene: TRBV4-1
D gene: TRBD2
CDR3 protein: CASSQDEFPGLAGPTDTQYF
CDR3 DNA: TGCGCCAGCAGCCAAGACGAATTTCCGGGACTAGCGGGACCCACAGATACGCAGTATTTT

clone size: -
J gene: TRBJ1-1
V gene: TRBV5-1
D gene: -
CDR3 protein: CASSLGGGTEAFF
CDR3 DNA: TGCGCCAGCAGCTTGGGCGGGGGCACTGAAGCTTTCTTT

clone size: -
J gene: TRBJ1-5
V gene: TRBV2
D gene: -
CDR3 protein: CASSGLSGGQPQHF
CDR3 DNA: TGTGCCAGCAGTGGGCTATCAGGTGGTCAGCCCCAGCATTTT

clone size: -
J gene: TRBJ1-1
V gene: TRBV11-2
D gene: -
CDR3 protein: CASSPRVGLGEAFF
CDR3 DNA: TGTGCCAGCAGCCCCAGGGTCGGTTTGGGTGAAGCTTTCTTT

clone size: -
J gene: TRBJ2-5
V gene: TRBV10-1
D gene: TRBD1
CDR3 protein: CASTWDREETQYF
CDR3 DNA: TGCGCCAGCACCTGGGACAGAGAAGAGACCCAGTACTTC

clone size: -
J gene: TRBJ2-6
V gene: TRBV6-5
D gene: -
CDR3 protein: CATIPGSGANVLTF
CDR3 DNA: TGTGCCACCATTCCAGGGTCTGGGGCCAACGTCCTGACTTTC

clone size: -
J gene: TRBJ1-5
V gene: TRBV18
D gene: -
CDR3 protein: CASSMGLNSNQPQHF
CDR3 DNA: TGTGCCAGCTCAATGGGACTGAATAGCAATCAGCCCCAGCATTTT

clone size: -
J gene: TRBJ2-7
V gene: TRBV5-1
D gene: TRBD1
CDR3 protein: CASSWNRGPYEQYF
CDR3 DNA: TGCGCCAGCAGCTGGAACAGGGGTCCCTACGAGCAGTACTTC

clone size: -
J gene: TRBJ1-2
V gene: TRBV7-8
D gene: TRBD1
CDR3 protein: CASSLAGTGRHGYTF
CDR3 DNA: TGTGCCAGCAGCTTAGCCGGGACAGGTCGTCATGGCTACACCTTC

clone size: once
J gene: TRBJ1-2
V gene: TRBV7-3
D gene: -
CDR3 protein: CASSAVSKQGGYTF
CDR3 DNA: TGTGCCAGCAGCGCAGTCAGCAAACAGGGAGGCTACACCTTC

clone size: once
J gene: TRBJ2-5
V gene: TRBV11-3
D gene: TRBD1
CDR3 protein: CASSSRQGPQETQYF
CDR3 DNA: TGTGCCAGCAGCAGCCGACAGGGGCCCCAAGAGACCCAGTACTTC

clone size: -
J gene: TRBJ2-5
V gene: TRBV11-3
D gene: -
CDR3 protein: CASSWGHGETQYF
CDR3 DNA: TGTGCCAGCAGCTGGGGACACGGTGAGACCCAGTACTTC

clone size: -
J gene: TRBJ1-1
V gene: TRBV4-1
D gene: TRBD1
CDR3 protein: CASRGGGWRQGARAEAFF
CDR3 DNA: TGCGCCAGCAGAGGGGGGGGATGGCGACAGGGGGCGCGGGCTGAAGCTTTCTTT

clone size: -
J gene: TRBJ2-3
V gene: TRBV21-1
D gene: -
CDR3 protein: CASSKRLPDTQYF
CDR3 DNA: TGTGCCAGCAGCAAGAGACTCCCAGATACGCAGTATTTT

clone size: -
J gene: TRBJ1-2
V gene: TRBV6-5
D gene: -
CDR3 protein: CASSFSIGQGAYGYTF
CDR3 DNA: TGTGCCAGCAGTTTCTCCATAGGACAAGGGGCATATGGCTACACCTTC

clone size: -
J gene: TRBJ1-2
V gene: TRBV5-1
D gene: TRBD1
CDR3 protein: CASSADRGLGYTF
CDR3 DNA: TGCGCCAGCAGCGCGGACAGGGGGCTTGGCTACACCTTC

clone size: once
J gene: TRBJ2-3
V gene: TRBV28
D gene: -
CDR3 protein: CASRTGGFSTDTQYF
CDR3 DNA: TGTGCCAGCAGGACCGGAGGGTTTAGCACAGATACGCAGTATTTT

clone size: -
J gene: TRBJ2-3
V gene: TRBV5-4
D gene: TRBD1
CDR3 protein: CASSRLGTGDTDTQYF
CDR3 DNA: TGTGCCAGCAGCCGTTTGGGGACAGGGGATACAGATACGCAGTATTTT

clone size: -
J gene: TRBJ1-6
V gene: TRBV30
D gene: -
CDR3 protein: CACPGEGGTLSSPLHF
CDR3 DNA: TGTGCCTGCCCAGGGGAGGGAGGAACCCTAAGTTCACCCCTCCACTTT

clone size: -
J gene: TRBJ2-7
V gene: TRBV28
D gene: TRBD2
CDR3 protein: CASSPRTSGSYEQYF
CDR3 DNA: TGTGCCAGCAGTCCCCGGACTAGCGGGAGTTACGAGCAGTACTTC

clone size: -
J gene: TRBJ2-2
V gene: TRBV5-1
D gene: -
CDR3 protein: CASSPRATGTGELFF
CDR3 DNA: TGCGCCAGCAGCCCCAGGGCCACGGGCACCGGGGAGCTGTTTTTT

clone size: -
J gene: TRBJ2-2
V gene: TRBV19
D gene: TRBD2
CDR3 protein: CASSPSGRRLAGVGTGELFF
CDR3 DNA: TGTGCCAGTAGTCCCTCCGGTCGGAGACTAGCGGGAGTAGGCACCGGGGAGCTGTTTTTT

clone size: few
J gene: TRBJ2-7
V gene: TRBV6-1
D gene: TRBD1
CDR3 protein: CASSEAAGTGHYEQYF
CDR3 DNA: TGTGCCAGCAGTGAAGCAGCCGGGACAGGGCATTACGAGCAGTACTTC

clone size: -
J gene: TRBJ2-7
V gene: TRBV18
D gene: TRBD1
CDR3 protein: CASSPGGTGNEQYF
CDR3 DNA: TGTGCCAGCTCCCCAGGGGGGACAGGTAACGAGCAGTACTTC

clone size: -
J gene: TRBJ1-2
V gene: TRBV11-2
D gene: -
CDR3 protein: CASSTIQGGVPSYGYTF
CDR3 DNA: TGTGCCAGCAGCACCATTCAGGGAGGGGTCCCCTCCTATGGCTACACCTTC

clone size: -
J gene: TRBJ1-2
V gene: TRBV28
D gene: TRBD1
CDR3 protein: CASSLVAGGVGYTF
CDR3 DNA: TGTGCCAGCAGTTTAGTAGCAGGGGGCGTTGGCTACACCTTC

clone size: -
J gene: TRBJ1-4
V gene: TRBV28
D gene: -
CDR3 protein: CASRLQGSNEKLFF
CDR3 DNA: TGTGCCAGCAGATTACAGGGATCTAATGAAAAACTGTTTTTT

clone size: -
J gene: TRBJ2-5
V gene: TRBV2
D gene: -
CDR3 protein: CASSNRETQYF
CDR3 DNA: TGTGCCAGCAGCAACAGGGAGACCCAGTACTTC

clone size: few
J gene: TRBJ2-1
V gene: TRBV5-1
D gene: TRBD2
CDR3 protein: CASSSPGGRSPYNEQFF
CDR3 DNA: TGCGCCAGCAGCTCCCCAGGCGGGAGAAGCCCCTACAATGAGCAGTTCTTC

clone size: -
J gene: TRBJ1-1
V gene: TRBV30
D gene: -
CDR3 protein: CAWDTGALGGTEAFF
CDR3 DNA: TGTGCCTGGGATACCGGGGCCCTTGGGGGGACTGAAGCTTTCTTT

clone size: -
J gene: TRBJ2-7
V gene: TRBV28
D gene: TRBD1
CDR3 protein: CASRTGGILHEQYF
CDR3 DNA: TGTGCCAGCAGGACAGGGGGCATTCTCCACGAGCAGTACTTC

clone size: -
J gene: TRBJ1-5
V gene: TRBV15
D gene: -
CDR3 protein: CATSLQVNQPQHF
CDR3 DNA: TGTGCCACCAGCCTTCAGGTGAATCAGCCCCAGCATTTT

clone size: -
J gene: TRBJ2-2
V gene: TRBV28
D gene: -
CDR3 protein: CASSLTANTGELFF
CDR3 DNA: TGTGCCAGCAGTTTGACAGCTAACACCGGGGAGCTGTTTTTT

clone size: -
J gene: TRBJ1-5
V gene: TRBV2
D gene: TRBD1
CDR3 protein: CASKRTGIFNQPQHF
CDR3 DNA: TGTGCCAGCAAACGGACAGGAATTTTCAATCAGCCCCAGCATTTT

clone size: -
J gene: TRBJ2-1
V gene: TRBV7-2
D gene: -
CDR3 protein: CASSFVRDGWQFF
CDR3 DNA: TGTGCCAGCAGCTTTGTTCGGGATGGGTGGCAGTTCTTC

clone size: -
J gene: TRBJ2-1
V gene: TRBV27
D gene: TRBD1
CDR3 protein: CASSPRRGHEQFF
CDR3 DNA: TGTGCCAGCAGTCCCCGAAGGGGGCATGAGCAGTTCTTC